Below, 28 T cell receptor beta chains from the same sample are listed, as sequenced in a study of shared clonotypes between healthy human individuals. The repertoire was sequenced with immunoSEQ multiplex PCR; TCRdb's copy has only in-frame clones and lacks some. The table includes approximately 720,000 clones, about two thirds detected once. Material: memory CD4+ T cells sorted from blood. Subset denoted: CD45RA-negative fraction. Source of these receptors: a woman aged 25 to 39 in good health.

The genes are TRBV29-1 and TRBJ2-1; TRBD1 might be the D (6 bases). The V gene's germline CDR1 is SQVTM and CDR2 ANQGSEA. V was trimmed by 3 bases and J by 9 bases, leaving 18 bases between them. This CDR3 region has 14 residues. The CDR3 loop reads CSVDGVRGRFEQFF. As DNA, the CDR3 is TGCAGCGTTGATGGGGTCAGGGGCAGATTTGAGCAGTTCTTC.

This clone was detected a few times. This rearrangement joins TRBV19 to TRBJ2-6; the match to TRBD1 covers 10 bases. There are 18 residues in the CDR3. V was pared by 3 bases and J by 1 base, with 6 bases of the junction left unmatched. Germline V gene data show CDR1 as LNHDA and CDR2 as SQIVND (reference sequence). CDR3 residues: CASSIFPGQGSGANVLTF. The CDR3 region has the DNA TGTGCCAGTAGTATCTTTCCGGGACAGGGGTCTGGGGCCAACGTCCTGACTTTC.

This clone showed up just a few times. The chain uses TRBV27 and TRBJ2-2; D unresolved. This CDR3 has 15 residues. Per germline, CDR1 MNHEY and CDR2 SMNVEV (reference sequence). V was clipped by 1 base and J by 1 base, with 7 bases between them. In DNA, the CDR3 is TGTGCCAGCAGTTTATTTCCAGGGAACACCGGGGAGCTGTTTTTT. It encodes CASSLFPGNTGELFF.

In this sample, this clone turned up once. V usage is TRBV28 and J usage is TRBJ1-5; 8 bases map to TRBD1. The CDR3 is 12 amino acids. CDR1 and CDR2 (germline): MDHEN, SYDVKM. V lost 6 bases, J lost 5 bases, and 0 bases stayed unmatched. This chain's CDR3 is CASRQGDQPQHF. CDR3 bases: TGTGCCAGCAGACAGGGGGATCAGCCCCAGCATTTT.

A word on this clone: Just one base apart from a much larger clone, this may be a read error. This CDR3 is also generated by other DNA sequences in the sample. J is TRBJ1-2 and V is TRBV9, with D unclear. The V end was cut by 3 bases, the J end by 2 bases, with 5 bases between. In germline, CDR1 is SGDLS, CDR2 YYNGEE. The CDR3 totals 12 residues. The CDR3 sequence is CASSGQNYGYTF. The CDR3 coding sequence is TGTGCCAGCAGCGGCCAGAACTATGGCTACACCTTC.

The chain couples TRBV30 to TRBJ2-7, with 8 bases identical to TRBD1. The CDR3 contains 15 residues. The V and J ends lost 4 bases and 4 bases, in that order; junction bases with no gene match: 12. CDR1 and CDR2 (germline): GTSNPN, SVGIG (reference sequence). CDR3 bases: TGTGCCTGGACATCGGACGGGACAGGTTGGTACGAGCAGTACTTC. Its protein is CAWTSDGTGWYEQYF.

The V call is TRBV2, the J call TRBJ1-5; possible D gene TRBD1, 5 bases. Germline V gives CDR1 SNHLY, CDR2 FYNNEI. The CDR3 extends over 15 amino acids. Trimming took 4 bases from V and 7 from J, leaving 17 bases between them. As DNA, the CDR3 is TGTGCCAGCAGTGGAGCGGGGGGATCGGGGCAGCCCCAGCATTTT. Translated: CASSGAGGSGQPQHF.

This clone came up a few times. The J gene is TRBJ2-2, the V gene TRBV19; D possibly corresponds to TRBD1 (5 bases). V gave up 5 bases and J gave up 0 bases, with 7 bases separating them. CDR1 LNHDA and CDR2 SQIVND come from the germline V gene (reference sequence). CDR3 length: 14 amino acids. Here the CDR3 reads CASSRQTNTGELFF. The CDR3 DNA follows: TGTGCCAGTAGTCGACAGACGAACACCGGGGAGCTGTTTTTT.

The table lists this clone with a count of one. V and J are TRBV7-9 and TRBJ1-1; D remains unclear. This CDR3 has 14 residues. V lost 6 bases, J lost 1 base, and 12 bases lay in between. From germline, CDR1 is SEHNR and CDR2 FQNEAQ (reference sequence). CDR3 in DNA: TGTGCCAGCAGACCCAGGACGGAGAACACTGAAGCTTTCTTT. Its translation is CASRPRTENTEAFF.

J is TRBJ2-7 and V is TRBV28; D gene uncertain. Trimming shortened V by 6 bases and J by 6 bases, and 12 bases separated the two germline ends. CDR1 is MDHEN and CDR2 is SYDVKM in the germline V gene. The CDR3 runs to 12 residues. The DNA of the CDR3 is TGTGCCAGCAGAGAGGACCCCCGCGAGCAGTACTTC. Translating gives CASREDPREQYF.

The chain employs TRBV7-3 and TRBJ1-1, with a weak D call TRBD1 (6 bases). Trimming shortened V by 5 bases and J by 3 bases, and 16 bases separated the two germline ends. The CDR3 runs to 15 residues. CDR1 and CDR2 from the germline V gene are SGHTA and FQGTGA. The DNA for the CDR3 is TGTGCCAGCAGCACTTTAGGGGGAGGGGACACTGAAGCTTTCTTT. It is translated as CASSTLGGGDTEAFF.

This clone was seen just once. The chain recombines TRBV19 with TRBJ2-3; D unresolved. The CDR3 length is 14 residues. The V and J ends lost 5 bases and 3 bases respectively, with 12 bases between them. Germline CDR1 reads LNHDA; CDR2 reads SQIVND (reference sequence). For the CDR3, the DNA is TGTGCCAGTAGTTCTAGGGTCAGTACAGATACGCAGTATTTT. It encodes CASSSRVSTDTQYF.

This clone was seen only a few times. The chain is built from TRBV11-2 and TRBJ1-1, with a tentative D call TRBD1 (6 bases). Germline V gene lookup returns CDR1 SGHAT and CDR2 FQNNGV. The CDR3 consists of 13 residues. The V gene lost 5 bases and the J gene lost 6 bases, with 13 bases spanning the gap. The CDR3 loop reads CASSRAGGPEAFF. The CDR3 region has the DNA TGTGCCAGCAGCCGCGCCGGGGGCCCTGAAGCTTTCTTT.

This clone was seen once. This rearrangement joins TRBV7-8 to TRBJ2-7, with TRBD2 matching 7 bases. The CDR3 extends over 13 amino acids. Germline V gene lookup returns CDR1 SGHVS and CDR2 FQNEAQ. Trimming at V came to 5 bases and at J to 13 bases, leaving 14 bases not matched to a gene. CDR3 coding DNA: TGTGCCAGCAGCCAAGGGCTAGCGGAGAGGGAATACTTC. Its protein is CASSQGLAEREYF.

The V and J genes are TRBV14 and TRBJ2-1; 9 nucleotides match TRBD1. Germline trimming cut 2 bases from V and 2 bases from J; bases unmatched to any gene: 16. Germline-derived CDR1 and CDR2 are SGHDN and FVKESK. The CDR3 has 20 residues. As DNA, the CDR3 is TGTGCCAGCAGCCAACCACCCACAGGGGGCGGATGGACTGCCTACAATGAGCAGTTCTTC. The encoded protein is CASSQPPTGGGWTAYNEQFF. Full variable domain (missing parts from reference TRBV14 and TRBJ2-1): EAGVTQFPSHSVIEKGQTVTLRCDPISGHDNLYWYRRVMGKEIKFLLHFVKESKQDESGMPNNRFLAERTGGTYSTLKVQPAELEDSGVYFCASSQPPTGGGWTAYNEQFFGPGTRLTVL.

J is TRBJ2-6 and V is TRBV15, with D possibly being TRBD2 (5 bases). The CDR3 is made up of 17 amino acids. Germline V CDR1 and CDR2: LNHNV, YYDKDF (reference sequence). V was trimmed by 4 bases and J by 4 bases, leaving 17 bases between them. The CDR3, as DNA: TGTGCCACCAGCACCCCTCCCCGGAGGCCAGGGGCCAACGTCCTGACTTTC. The encoded protein is CATSTPPRRPGANVLTF.

The gene calls are TRBV6-1 and TRBJ2-3, with a possible D match to TRBD2 (6 bases). With 2 bases removed from V and 0 bases from J, the gap between germline ends came to 15 bases. Germline V CDR1 and CDR2: MNHNS, SASEGT. This CDR3 has 17 amino acids. CDR3 nucleotide sequence: TGTGCCAGCAGTGAAAGGCGGGGAGGTACTAGCACAGATACGCAGTATTTT. This gives the protein CASSERRGGTSTDTQYF.

This clone was counted only a few times. The chain combines TRBV6-5 with TRBJ1-3, with D perhaps TRBD1 (5 bases). Germline lookup yields CDR1 MNHEY and CDR2 SVGAGI. V dropped 0 bases and J dropped 2 bases, with 8 bases sitting between them. CDR3 length equals 15 residues. CDR3 in DNA: TGTGCCAGCAGTTACTCTTCAGGGACTGGAAACACCATATATTTT. Translated, it gives CASSYSSGTGNTIYF.

This clone was observed a single time. Other DNA sequences of this sample code for an identical CDR3. The J gene is TRBJ1-4, the V gene TRBV7-2; D not resolved. Trimming left V 1 base short and J 4 bases short, with 7 bases between. CDR1 and CDR2 from the germline V gene are SGHTA and FQGNSA. CDR3 size: 14 residues. The CDR3 region has the DNA TGTGCCAGCAGCTTAGTTCACAGTAATGAAAAACTGTTTTTT. The encoded protein is CASSLVHSNEKLFF.

The rearrangement links TRBV7-9 to TRBJ2-5; D remains ambiguous. Per the germline V gene, CDR1 is SEHNR and CDR2 is FQNEAQ (reference sequence). The CDR3 consists of 11 residues. V was pared by 5 bases and J by 5 bases, with 6 bases between. The CDR3 nucleotides read TGTGCCAGCAGCCATTATGAGACCCAGTACTTC. Translation: CASSHYETQYF.

This clone was counted a single time. The rearrangement joins TRBV2 to TRBJ1-1; 7 positions match TRBD1. Unmatched junction bases numbered 4, after V lost 2 bases and J lost 10 bases. The length of the CDR3 is 12 residues. CDR1 and CDR2 from the germline V gene are SNHLY and FYNNEI. Here the CDR3 DNA reads TGTGCCAGCAGTGAACAGGGGGAAGGAGCTTTCTTT. Translation: CASSEQGEGAFF. The full variable domain, its missing parts supplied by reference TRBV2 and TRBJ1-1, is EPEVTQTPSHQVTQMGQEVILRCVPISNHLYFYWYRQILGQKVEFLVSFYNNEISEKSEIFDDQFSVERPDGSNFTLKIRSTKLEDSAMYFCASSEQGEGAFFGQGTRLTVV.

Note on this clone: The sample has other DNA sequences that encode this CDR3 too. The chain has TRBV19 and TRBJ1-1; D possibly corresponds to TRBD1 (5 bases). CDR3 length: 14 amino acids. Trimming took off 5 bases at V and 2 bases at J, with 12 bases between the two ends. The germline gives CDR1 LNHDA, CDR2 SQIVND (reference sequence). The CDR3 reads CASSDRGVNTEAFF. DNA of the CDR3: TGTGCCAGTAGTGATAGGGGCGTAAACACTGAAGCTTTCTTT.

This clone has just one count. J is TRBJ2-7 and V is TRBV10-3; 8 bases agree with TRBD1. V shed 10 bases and J 2 bases; nucleotides not matched to a gene: 7. Per germline, CDR1 ENHRY and CDR2 SYGVKD. CDR3 length equals 13 residues. CDR3 residues: CATGQGMAYEQYF. The CDR3 DNA follows: TGTGCCACCGGACAGGGAATGGCCTACGAGCAGTACTTC.

The chain employs TRBV30 and TRBJ1-3; D is uncertain. The CDR3 is 17 residues long. V lost 3 bases and J lost 2, with 20 bases in between. CDR1 and CDR2 (germline): GTSNPN, SVGIG (reference sequence). CDR3 sequence reads: CAWRNRRISPAGNTIYF. The CDR3 bases are TGTGCCTGGAGAAACCGCAGGATTTCCCCCGCTGGAAACACCATATATTTT.

The genes are TRBV5-1 and TRBJ2-5; D might be TRBD1 (6 bases). CDR3 length equals 14 residues. CDR1 is SGHRS, CDR2 YFSETQ, per germline. V lost 5 bases, J lost 7 bases, and 18 bases lay in between. This chain's CDR3 is CASSRTDVRGTQYF. The CDR3 coding sequence is TGCGCCAGCAGTCGGACAGACGTGCGTGGGACCCAGTACTTC.

The chain couples TRBV19 to TRBJ2-7; D could derive from TRBD1 or TRBD2 (5 bases each). Per germline, CDR1 LNHDA and CDR2 SQIVND (reference sequence). The V end lost 4 bases, the J end lost 4 bases, and 17 bases lay between the germline ends. This CDR3 is built from 15 residues. The CDR3 nucleotides read TGTGCCAGTAGTAAAGGGGCGGGTACGATTTACGAGCAGTACTTC. It translates to CASSKGAGTIYEQYF.

The chain's CDR3 is CASSLLRETDTQYF. In DNA form, the CDR3 reads TGTGCCAGCAGCTTGTTGCGGGAGACGGATACGCAGTATTTT. V and J are TRBV5-4 and TRBJ2-3, with 7 bases lining up with TRBD2. V shed 1 base and J 6 bases; nucleotides not matched to a gene: 5. This CDR3 region has 14 residues. Germline assignment: CDR1 SGHNT and CDR2 YYREEE (reference sequence).

The chain combines TRBV10-1 with TRBJ2-1; no firm D call. The CDR3 totals 15 residues. Trimming shortened V by 3 bases and J by 5 bases, and 14 bases separated the two germline ends. The germline V gene has CDR1 WNHNN and CDR2 SYGVQD (reference sequence). The CDR3 is CASSDRPGLNNEQFF. DNA of the CDR3: TGCGCCAGCAGTGACCGTCCCGGTTTGAACAATGAGCAGTTCTTC.